The clone carrying this T cell receptor beta chain was seen at least ten times. Its antigen is unknown. 5'RACE template switching produced TCR cDNA carrying a universal primer site and UMIs. Using its own MiXCR run on the 5' RACE reads, TCRdb lists one record per CDR3 protein. The sample contains about 320,000 distinct CDR3 sequences, about 6.6% of which appear only once. The sample comes from a study of T cells after yellow fever vaccination. Study-level points and caveats: Abundant bulk-population clonotypes could contaminate the FACS-sorted repertoires.

The clonotype originates from a young man who received the YFV17D yellow fever vaccine. This material consisted of PBMCs, taken roughly 45 days after the first yellow fever vaccination.

The CDR3 bases are TGTGCCAGCAGTTACTCTGCGGACGAGAACACCGGGGAGCTGTTTTTT. This sequence encodes CASSYSADENTGELFF. The chain has TRBV6-2 or TRBV6-3 and TRBJ2-2, with D uncertain. The CDR3 consists of 16 residues. Trimming pared 0 bases from V and 1 base from J, leaving 9 bases between. CDR1 is MNHEY and CDR2 is SVGEGT in the germline V gene.